This paragraph reports one T cell receptor beta chain. The CDR3 is made up of 17 amino acids. The germline V gene has CDR1 ENHRY and CDR2 SYGVKD. Trimming took off 0 bases at V and 0 bases at J, with 9 bases between the two ends. This entry belongs to a study of blood T cells in healthy people across ages. Study context: Template switching recovered approximately one barcoded beta molecule for every two T cells.

About 10 milliliters of peripheral blood were drawn from each donor. Through a sample-barcoded 5' primer and a J-beta primer mix, a second PCR was run for about 6 to 11 cycles. TCRdb called the 5' RACE reads again in MiXCR, with one record for every CDR3 protein. The data show around 780,000 distinct CDR3 sequences, more than 50% seen once. The chain links TRBV10-3 to TRBJ2-6, with D possibly being TRBD1 (6 bases). The specimen sequenced was blood. The sequence came from a man aged 35 to 55 in good health. The CDR3 coding sequence is TGTGCCATCAGTGAGTCAGGGACACCCTCTGGGGCCAACGTCCTGACTTTC. This gives the protein CAISESGTPSGANVLTF.